The clone carrying this T cell receptor beta chain was recorded once. The sample comes from a study of cytotoxic CD8 clonotypes in ibrutinib-treated CLL. Study-level information: Of a cohort that held about a dozen relapsed/refractory and some 14 treatment-naive patients, around 18 were IGHV unmutated.

The germline CDR1 and CDR2 sequences are MDHEN and SYDVKM. Between the trimmed V and J ends, which lost 8 bases and 5 bases, there was a span of 15 bases. The CDR3 spans 13 residues. Generated by immunoSEQ multiplex PCR, the TCRdb table keeps only in-frame clones and is missing some. The table lists some 140,000 clones, around three quarters of them singletons. The origin of this receptor is a human donor with chronic lymphocytic leukemia. The rearrangement links TRBV28 to TRBJ1-1; possible D gene TRBD1, 5 bases. The sample here was PBMCs, taken after 12 months of ibrutinib treatment. CDR3 coding DNA: TGTGCCAGCTTTGACATCAGGGAAACTGAAGCTTTCTTT. Translated: CASFDIRETEAFF.